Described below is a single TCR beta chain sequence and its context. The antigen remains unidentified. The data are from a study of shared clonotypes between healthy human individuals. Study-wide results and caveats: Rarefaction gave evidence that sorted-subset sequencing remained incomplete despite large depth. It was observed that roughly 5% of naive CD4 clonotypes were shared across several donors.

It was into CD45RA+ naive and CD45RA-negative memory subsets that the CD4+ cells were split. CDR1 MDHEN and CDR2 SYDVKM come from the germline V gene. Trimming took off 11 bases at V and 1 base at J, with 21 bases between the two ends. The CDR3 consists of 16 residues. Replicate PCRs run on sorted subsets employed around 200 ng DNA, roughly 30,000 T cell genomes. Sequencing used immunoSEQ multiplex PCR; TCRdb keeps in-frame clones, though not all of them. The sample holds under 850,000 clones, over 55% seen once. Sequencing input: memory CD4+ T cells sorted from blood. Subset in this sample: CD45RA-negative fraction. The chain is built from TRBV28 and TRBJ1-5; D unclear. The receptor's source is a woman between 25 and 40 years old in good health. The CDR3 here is CASRAGSIPSNQPQHF. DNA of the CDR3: TGTGCCTCCCGGGCGGGGTCGATACCGAGCAATCAGCCCCAGCATTTT.